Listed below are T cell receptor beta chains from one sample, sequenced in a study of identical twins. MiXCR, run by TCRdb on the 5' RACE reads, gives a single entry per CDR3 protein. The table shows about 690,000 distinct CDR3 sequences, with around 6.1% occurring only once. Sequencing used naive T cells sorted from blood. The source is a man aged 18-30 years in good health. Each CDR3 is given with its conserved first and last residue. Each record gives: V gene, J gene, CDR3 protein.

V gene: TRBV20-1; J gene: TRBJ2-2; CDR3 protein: CSARDLGGSGDTGELFF
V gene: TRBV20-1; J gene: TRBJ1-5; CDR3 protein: CSASAGWAQGGQPQHF
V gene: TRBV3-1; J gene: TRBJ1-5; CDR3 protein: CASSQAAGYQPQHF
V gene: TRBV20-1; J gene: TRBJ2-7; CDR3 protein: CSARDLRVLHYEQYF
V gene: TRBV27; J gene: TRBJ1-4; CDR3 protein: CASSISPGQVNEKLFF
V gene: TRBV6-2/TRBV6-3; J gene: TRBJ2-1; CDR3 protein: CASSYSPSYNEQFF
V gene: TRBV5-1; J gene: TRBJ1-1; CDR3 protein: CASSQPGSPEAFF
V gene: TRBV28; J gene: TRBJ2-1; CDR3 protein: CASSLYGRIGGDEQFF
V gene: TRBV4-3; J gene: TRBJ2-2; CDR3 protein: CASSQDHGQGFWLDTGELFF
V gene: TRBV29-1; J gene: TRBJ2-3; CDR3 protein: CSVATTSPTDTQYF
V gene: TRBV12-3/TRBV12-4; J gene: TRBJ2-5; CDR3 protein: CASRLAGGPQETQYF
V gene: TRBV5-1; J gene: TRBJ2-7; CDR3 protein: CASSTLGAPSYEQYF
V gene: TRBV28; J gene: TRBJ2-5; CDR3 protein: CASRPSGTSEETQYF
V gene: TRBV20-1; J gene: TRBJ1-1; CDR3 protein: CSARERGMNTEAFF
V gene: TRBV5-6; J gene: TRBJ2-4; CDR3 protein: CASSLAPGVANIQYF
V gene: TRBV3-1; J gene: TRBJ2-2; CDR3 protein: CASSPWRRKTGELFF
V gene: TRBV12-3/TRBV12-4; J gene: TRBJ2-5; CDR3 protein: CASGLAGSLETQYF